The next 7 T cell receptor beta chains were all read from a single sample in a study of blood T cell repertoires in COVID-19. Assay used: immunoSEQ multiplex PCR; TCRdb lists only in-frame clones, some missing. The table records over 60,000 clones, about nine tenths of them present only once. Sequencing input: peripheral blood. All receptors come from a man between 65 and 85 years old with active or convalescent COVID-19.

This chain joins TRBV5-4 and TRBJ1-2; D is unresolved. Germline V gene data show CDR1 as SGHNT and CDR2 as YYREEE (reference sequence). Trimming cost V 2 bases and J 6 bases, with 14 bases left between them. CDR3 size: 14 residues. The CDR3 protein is CASSLSSLFDGYTF. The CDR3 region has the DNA TGTGCCAGCAGCTTATCGTCTCTTTTCGATGGCTACACCTTC. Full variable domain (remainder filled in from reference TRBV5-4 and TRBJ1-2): ETGVTQSPTHLIKTRGQQVTLRCSSQSGHNTVSWYQQALGQGPQFIFQYYREEENGRGNFPPRFSGLQFPNYSSELNVNALELDDSALYLCASSLSSLFDGYTFGSGTRLTVV.

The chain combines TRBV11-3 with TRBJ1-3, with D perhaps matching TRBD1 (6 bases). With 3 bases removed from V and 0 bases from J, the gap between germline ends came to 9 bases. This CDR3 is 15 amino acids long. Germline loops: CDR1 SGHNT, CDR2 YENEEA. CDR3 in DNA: TGTGCCAGCAGCTTGACAGGCCTCTCTGGAAACACCATATATTTT. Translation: CASSLTGLSGNTIYF. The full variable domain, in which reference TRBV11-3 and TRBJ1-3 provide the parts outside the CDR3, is EAGVVQSPRYKIIEKKQPVAFWCNPISGHNTLYWYLQNLGQGPELLIRYENEEAVDDSQLPKDRFSAERLKGVDSTLKIQPAELGDSAVYLCASSLTGLSGNTIYFGEGSWLTVV.

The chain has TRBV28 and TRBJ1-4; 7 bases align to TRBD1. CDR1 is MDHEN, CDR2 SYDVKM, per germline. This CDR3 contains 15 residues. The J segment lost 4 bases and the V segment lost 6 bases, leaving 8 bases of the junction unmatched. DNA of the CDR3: TGTGCCAGCAGACAAAGGGACAGAAGTAATGAAAAACTGTTTTTT. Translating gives CASRQRDRSNEKLFF.

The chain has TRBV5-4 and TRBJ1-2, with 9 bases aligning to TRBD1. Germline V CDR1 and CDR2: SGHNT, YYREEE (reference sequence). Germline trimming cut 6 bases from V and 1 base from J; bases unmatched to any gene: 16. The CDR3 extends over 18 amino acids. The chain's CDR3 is CASTTPGAGTGNNYGYTF. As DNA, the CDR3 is TGTGCCAGCACGACTCCAGGGGCCGGGACAGGGAATAACTATGGCTACACCTTC.

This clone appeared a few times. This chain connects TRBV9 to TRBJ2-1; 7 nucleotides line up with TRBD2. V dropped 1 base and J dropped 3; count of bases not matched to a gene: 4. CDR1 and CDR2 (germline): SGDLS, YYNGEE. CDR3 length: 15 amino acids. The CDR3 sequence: CASSVRSGNYNEQFF. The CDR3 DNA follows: TGTGCCAGCAGCGTAAGAAGCGGGAACTACAATGAGCAGTTCTTC. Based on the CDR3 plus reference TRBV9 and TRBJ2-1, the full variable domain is DSGVTQTPKHLITATGQRVTLRCSPRSGDLSVYWYQQSLDQGLQFLIQYYNGEERAKGNILERFSAQQFPDLHSELNLSSLELGDSALYFCASSVRSGNYNEQFFGPGTRLTVL.

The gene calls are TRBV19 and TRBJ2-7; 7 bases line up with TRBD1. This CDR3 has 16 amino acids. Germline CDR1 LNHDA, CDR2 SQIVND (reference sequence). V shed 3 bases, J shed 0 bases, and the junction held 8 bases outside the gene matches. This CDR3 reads CASSISGGLTSYEQYF. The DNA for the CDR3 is TGTGCCAGTAGTATCTCAGGGGGTCTTACCTCCTACGAGCAGTACTTC.

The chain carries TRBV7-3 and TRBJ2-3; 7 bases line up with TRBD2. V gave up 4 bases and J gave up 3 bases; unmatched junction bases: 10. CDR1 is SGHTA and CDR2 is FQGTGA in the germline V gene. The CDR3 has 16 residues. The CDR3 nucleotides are TGTGCCAGCAGCTCGGGACTAAGCGAGAGGACAGATACGCAGTATTTT. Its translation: CASSSGLSERTDTQYF. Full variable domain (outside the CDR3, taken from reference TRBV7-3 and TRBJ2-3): GAGVSQTPSNKVTEKGKYVELRCDPISGHTALYWYRQSLGQGPEFLIYFQGTGAADDSGLPNDRFFAVRPEGSVSTLKIQRTERGDSAVYLCASSSGLSERTDTQYFGPGTRLTVL.